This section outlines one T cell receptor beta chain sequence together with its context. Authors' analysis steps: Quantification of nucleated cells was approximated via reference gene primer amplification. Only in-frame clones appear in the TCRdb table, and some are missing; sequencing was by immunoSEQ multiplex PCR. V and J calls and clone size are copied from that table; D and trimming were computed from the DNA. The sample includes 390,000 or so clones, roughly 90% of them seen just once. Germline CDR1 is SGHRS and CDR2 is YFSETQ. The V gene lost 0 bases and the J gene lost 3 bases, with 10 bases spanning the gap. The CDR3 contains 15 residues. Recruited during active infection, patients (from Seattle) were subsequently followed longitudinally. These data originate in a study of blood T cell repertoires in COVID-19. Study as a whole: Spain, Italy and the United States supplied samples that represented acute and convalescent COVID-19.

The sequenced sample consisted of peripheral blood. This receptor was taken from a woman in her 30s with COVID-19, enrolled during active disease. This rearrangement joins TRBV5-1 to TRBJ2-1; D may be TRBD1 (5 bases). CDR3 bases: TGCGCCAGCAGCTTGGGACAGCAGGGCTACAATGAGCAGTTCTTC. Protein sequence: CASSLGQQGYNEQFF.